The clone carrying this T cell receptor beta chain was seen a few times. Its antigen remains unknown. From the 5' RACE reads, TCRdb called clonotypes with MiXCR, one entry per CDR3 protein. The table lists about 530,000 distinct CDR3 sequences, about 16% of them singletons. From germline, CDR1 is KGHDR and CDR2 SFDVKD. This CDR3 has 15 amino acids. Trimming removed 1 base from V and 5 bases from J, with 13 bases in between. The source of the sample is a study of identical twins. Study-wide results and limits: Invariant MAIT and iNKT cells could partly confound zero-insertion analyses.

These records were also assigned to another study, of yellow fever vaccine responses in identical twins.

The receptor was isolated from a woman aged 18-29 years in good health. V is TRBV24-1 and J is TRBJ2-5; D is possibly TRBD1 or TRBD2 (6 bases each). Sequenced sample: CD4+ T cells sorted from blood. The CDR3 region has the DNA TGTGCCACCAGTGATTTCTATTGGGGGGCGGAGACCCAGTACTTC. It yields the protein CATSDFYWGAETQYF.